Below are 12 T cell receptor beta chains sequenced from a single sample in a study of early T cells in non-severe SARS-CoV-2 infection. TCRdb reprocessed the 5' RACE reads via MiXCR and lists one record per CDR3 protein. Of about 83,000 distinct CDR3 sequences in the sample, 8% to 13% were seen once. The sample here was whole blood, taken at baseline. All receptors derive from an adult who was a healthcare worker with PCR-confirmed SARS-CoV-2 infection or an uninfected control (not recorded which).

This clonotype was seen only a few times. CDR3 sequence (DNA): TGTGCCAGCTTAGCGTTCCCCGGGGAGCTGTTTTTT. It specifies CASLAFPGELFF. This chain uses TRBV11-2 with TRBJ2-2; a possible D gene is TRBD2 (5 bases). The V gene's germline CDR1 is SGHAT and CDR2 FQNNGV. The CDR3 length is 12 residues. V lost 8 bases to trimming and J lost 6 bases, with 10 bases between them.

The chain employs TRBV7-2 and TRBJ2-7; a weak D match, TRBD1 (5 bases). The germline CDR1 and CDR2 sequences are SGHTA and FQGNSA. There are 13 residues in the CDR3. V lost 7 bases and J lost 3, with 13 bases in between. The CDR3 region is CASTGQGGYEQYF. CDR3 nucleotide sequence: TGTGCCAGCACAGGGCAGGGTGGCTACGAGCAGTACTTC.

In this sample, this clonotype turned up many times. The chain joins TRBV12-3 or TRBV12-4 to TRBJ2-5; TRBD2 matches at 9 bases. The ends lost 8 bases at V and 5 bases at J; junction bases unmatched: 6. This CDR3 has 13 residues. CDR3 coding DNA: TGTGCCAGCTCCCTAGCGGGAACTGAGACCCAGTACTTC. It translates to CASSLAGTETQYF.

The J gene is TRBJ2-3, the V gene TRBV6-5; no definite D call. CDR1 MNHEY and CDR2 SVGAGI come from the germline V gene. This CDR3 is built from 14 residues. V lost 6 bases and J 1 base, leaving 11 bases between the germline ends. CDR3 in amino acids: CASRILGGTDTQYF. In DNA form, the CDR3 reads TGTGCCAGCAGAATACTGGGCGGCACAGATACGCAGTATTTT.

This clonotype was recorded at least ten times. J is TRBJ2-7 and V is TRBV11-1; TRBD1 agrees at 7 bases. Trimming took 2 bases from V and 5 from J; bases not matched to a gene: 3. Germline V CDR1 and CDR2: SGHAT, FQDESV (reference sequence). The CDR3 runs to 13 residues. The DNA of the CDR3 is TGTGCCAGCAGCTTATTTACAGGGGACGAGCAGTACTTC. This codes for CASSLFTGDEQYF.

This clonotype was found many times. The chain carries TRBV12-3 or TRBV12-4 and TRBJ2-3; D unclear. This CDR3 contains 13 residues. The V end lost 5 bases, the J end lost 5 bases, and 11 bases lay between the germline ends. CDR3 region: CASSPSGLDTQYF. The CDR3 bases are TGTGCCAGCAGTCCCTCCGGGCTAGATACGCAGTATTTT.

There are a few counts of this clonotype. This chain joins TRBV4-1 and TRBJ2-5, with D uncertain. Germline CDR1 reads MGHRA; CDR2 reads YSYEKL. V was pared by 1 base and J by 4 bases, with 7 bases between. The CDR3 sequence is 13 residues long. CDR3 coding DNA: TGCGCCAGCAGCCAAGCCCAGAGAGAGACCCAGTACTTC. Translation: CASSQAQRETQYF.

The chain links TRBV30 to TRBJ1-1; D remains unclear. Looked up from germline, CDR1 is GTSNPN and CDR2 is SVGIG (reference sequence). There are 13 residues in the CDR3. Trimming removed 2 bases from V and 1 base from J, with 8 bases in between. CDR3 amino acids: CAWSYDRNTEAFF. CDR3 nucleotides: TGTGCCTGGAGTTACGACCGGAACACTGAAGCTTTCTTT.

The chain has TRBV12-3 or TRBV12-4 and TRBJ1-5; 8 nucleotides agree with TRBD1. After removal of 0 bases from V and 2 bases from J, the junction contained 3 bases not matched to a gene. This CDR3 has 16 amino acids. The CDR3 DNA sequence: TGTGCCAGCAGTTTAGCCACACAGGGGGGCAATCAGCCCCAGCATTTT. Translation gives CASSLATQGGNQPQHF.

Ten or more counts support this clonotype. J is TRBJ2-7 and V is TRBV27; D is perhaps TRBD2 (5 bases). The CDR3 covers 14 residues. V dropped 4 bases and J dropped 3 bases, with 13 bases sitting between them. CDR1 MNHEY and CDR2 SMNVEV come from the germline V gene (reference sequence). The DNA for the CDR3 is TGTGCCAGCAGTTCGCGGGCCCCTATCTACGAGCAGTACTTC. It codes for CASSSRAPIYEQYF.

The gene calls are TRBV4-2 and TRBJ2-3; D possibly matches TRBD1 or TRBD2 (7 bases each). The V end was cut by 7 bases, the J end by 3 bases, with 14 bases between. The V gene's germline CDR1 is LGHNA and CDR2 YNFKEQ. The CDR3 has 14 amino acids. CDR3 sequence (DNA): TGTGCCAGCAACCAGGGGGGGTGGACAGATACGCAGTATTTT. Translating gives CASNQGGWTDTQYF.

This chain connects TRBV27 to TRBJ2-4; TRBD1 might be the D (6 bases). V lost 6 bases and J lost 9, with 18 bases in between. The CDR3 totals 14 residues. Germline V gives CDR1 MNHEY, CDR2 SMNVEV (reference sequence). CDR3: CASRLKTGLGIQYF. The DNA of the CDR3 is TGTGCCAGCAGGTTAAAGACAGGTCTGGGCATTCAGTACTTC.